This TCR beta chain was sequenced for a study of T cell changes during pregnancy in multiple sclerosis. This CDR3 has 15 residues. Profiling relied on immunoSEQ multiplex PCR, and the TCRdb table lists in-frame clones only, not all of them. The table has some 97,000 clones, approximately 90% seen once. The receptor's source is a female donor with multiple sclerosis, enrolled in a pregnancy study. Here the sequenced sample was peripheral blood, taken in the second trimester of pregnancy. The chain recombines TRBV21-1 with TRBJ1-2; TRBD1, as called in the table, went unchecked against the DNA. TRBV21-1 is annotated as a pseudogene. CDR3 loop: CASKPIGTPNYGYTF. The CDR3 DNA follows: TGTGCCAGCAAACCAATAGGGACACCTAACTATGGCTACACCTTC.